This T cell receptor (beta chain) was recorded in a study of blood T cell repertoires in COVID-19. Data came from immunoSEQ multiplex PCR; TCRdb stores just in-frame clones and leaves some out. The sample shows more than 200,000 clones, around nine tenths of them seen only once. The junction had 9 bases not matched to a gene; V was cut back by 0 bases and J by 4 bases. CDR1 is KGHSH, CDR2 LQKENI, per germline. The CDR3 runs to 19 residues. The sample taken for sequencing was PBMCs or T cells enriched from blood (not recorded which). This TCR was sampled from a man aged 30 to 45 in a cohort exposed to, infected with or recovered from COVID-19 (not recorded which). The chain uses TRBV18 and TRBJ2-1, with TRBD2 matching over 13 bases. As DNA, the CDR3 is TGTGCCAGCTCACCACCGGGGACTAGCGGGATGGTTAGATACAATGAGCAGTTCTTC. It is translated as CASSPPGTSGMVRYNEQFF.